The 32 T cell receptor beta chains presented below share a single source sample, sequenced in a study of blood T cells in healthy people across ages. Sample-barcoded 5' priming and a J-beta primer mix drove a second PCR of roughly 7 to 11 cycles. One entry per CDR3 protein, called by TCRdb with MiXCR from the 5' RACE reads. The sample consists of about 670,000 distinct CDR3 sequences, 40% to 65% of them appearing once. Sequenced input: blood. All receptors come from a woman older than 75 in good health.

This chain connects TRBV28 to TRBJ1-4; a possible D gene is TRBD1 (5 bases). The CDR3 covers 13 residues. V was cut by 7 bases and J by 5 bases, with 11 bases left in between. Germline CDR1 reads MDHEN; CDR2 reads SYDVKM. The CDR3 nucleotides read TGTGCCAGCAACGGGGCAGCAAATGAAAAACTGTTTTTT. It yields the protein CASNGAANEKLFF.

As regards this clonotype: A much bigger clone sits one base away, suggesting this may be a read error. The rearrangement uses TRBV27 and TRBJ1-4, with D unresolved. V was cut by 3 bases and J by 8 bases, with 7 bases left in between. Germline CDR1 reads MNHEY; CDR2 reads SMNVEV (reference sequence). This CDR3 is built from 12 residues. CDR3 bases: TGTGCCAGCAGTTTCGTGGGGGAAAAACTGTTTTTT. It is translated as CASSFVGEKLFF.

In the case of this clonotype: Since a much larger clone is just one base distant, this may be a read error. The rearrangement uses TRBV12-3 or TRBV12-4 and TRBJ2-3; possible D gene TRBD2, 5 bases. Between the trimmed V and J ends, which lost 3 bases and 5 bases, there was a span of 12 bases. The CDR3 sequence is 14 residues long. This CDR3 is CASSFLVGRDTQYF. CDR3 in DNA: TGTGCCAGCAGTTTCCTAGTGGGGAGAGATACGCAGTATTTT.

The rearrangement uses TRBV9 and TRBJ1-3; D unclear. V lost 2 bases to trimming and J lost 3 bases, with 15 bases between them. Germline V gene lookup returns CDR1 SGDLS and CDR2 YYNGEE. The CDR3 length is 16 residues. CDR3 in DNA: TGTGCCAGCAGCGTGGGTCCCCTGATTAATGGAAACACCATATATTTT. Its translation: CASSVGPLINGNTIYF.

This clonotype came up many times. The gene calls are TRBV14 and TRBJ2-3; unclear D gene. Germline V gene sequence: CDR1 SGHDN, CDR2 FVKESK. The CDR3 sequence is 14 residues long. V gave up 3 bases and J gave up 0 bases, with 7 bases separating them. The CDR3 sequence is CASSHRTSTDTQYF. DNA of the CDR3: TGTGCCAGCAGCCACCGAACTAGCACAGATACGCAGTATTTT.

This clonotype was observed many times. The DNA for the CDR3 is TGTGCCAGCAGTGTGGGCGGCGGGAGCCCCAATGAGCAGTTCTTC. The encoded protein is CASSVGGGSPNEQFF. This sequence joins TRBV25-1 and TRBJ2-1, with 7 bases lining up with TRBD2. Germline lookup yields CDR1 MGHDK and CDR2 SYGVNS. The length of the CDR3 is 15 residues. The V gene end was trimmed by 4 bases and the J gene end by 6 bases; junction bases not matched to a gene: 9.

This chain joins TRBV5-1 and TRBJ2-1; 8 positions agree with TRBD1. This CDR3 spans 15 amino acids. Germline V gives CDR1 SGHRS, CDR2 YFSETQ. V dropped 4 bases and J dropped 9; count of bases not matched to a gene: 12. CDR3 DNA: TGCGCCAGCAGCCCCGGACGGACAGGGTTAAGTGAGCAGTTCTTC. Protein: CASSPGRTGLSEQFF.

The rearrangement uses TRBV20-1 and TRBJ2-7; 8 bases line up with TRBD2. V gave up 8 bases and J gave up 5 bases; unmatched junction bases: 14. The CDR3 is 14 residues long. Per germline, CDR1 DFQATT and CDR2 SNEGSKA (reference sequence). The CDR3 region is CSFLASGLRDEQYF. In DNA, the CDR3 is TGCAGTTTTCTGGCTAGCGGGCTGAGGGACGAGCAGTACTTC.

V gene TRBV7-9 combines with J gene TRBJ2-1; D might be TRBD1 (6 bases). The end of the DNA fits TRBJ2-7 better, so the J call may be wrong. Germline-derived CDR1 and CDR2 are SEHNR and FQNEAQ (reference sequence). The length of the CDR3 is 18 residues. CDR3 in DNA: TGTGCCAGCAGCTTAGCGGAAGGACACAGGGCGACTTACAATGAGCAGTACTTC. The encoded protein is CASSLAEGHRATYNEQYF.

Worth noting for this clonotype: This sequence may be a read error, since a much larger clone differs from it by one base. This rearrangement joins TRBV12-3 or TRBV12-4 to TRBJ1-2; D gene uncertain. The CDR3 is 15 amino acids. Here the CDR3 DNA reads TGTGCCAGCAGTTTCTGGGAGGCGGCAGCCCAAGGCTGCACCTTC. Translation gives CASSFWEAAAQGCTF.

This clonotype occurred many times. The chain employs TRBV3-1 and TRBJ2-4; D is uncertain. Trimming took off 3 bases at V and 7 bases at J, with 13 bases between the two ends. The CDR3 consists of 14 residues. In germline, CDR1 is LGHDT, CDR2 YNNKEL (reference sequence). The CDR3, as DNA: TGTGCCAGCAGCCATGATCCTGGGTCCAACATTCAGTACTTC. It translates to CASSHDPGSNIQYF.

The CDR3 reads CASSDRANSPLHF. CDR3 DNA: TGTGCCAGCAGTGACAGGGCAAATTCACCCCTCCACTTT. This rearrangement joins TRBV6-4 to TRBJ1-6; D not resolved. The V end was cut by 2 bases, the J end by 7 bases, with 6 bases between. Germline assignment: CDR1 MRHNA and CDR2 SNTAGT. The CDR3 consists of 13 residues.

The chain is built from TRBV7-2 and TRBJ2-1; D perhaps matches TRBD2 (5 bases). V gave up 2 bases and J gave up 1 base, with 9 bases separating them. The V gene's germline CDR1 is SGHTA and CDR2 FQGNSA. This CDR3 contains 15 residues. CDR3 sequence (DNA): TGTGCCAGCAGCTTAAGGGAGCGGTCCTACAATGAGCAGTTCTTC. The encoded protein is CASSLRERSYNEQFF. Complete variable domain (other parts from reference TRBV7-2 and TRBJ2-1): GAGVSQSPSNKVTEKGKDVELRCDPISGHTALYWYRQSLGQGLEFLIYFQGNSAPDKSGLPSDRFSAERTGGSVSTLTIQRTQQEDSAVYLCASSLRERSYNEQFFGPGTRLTVL.

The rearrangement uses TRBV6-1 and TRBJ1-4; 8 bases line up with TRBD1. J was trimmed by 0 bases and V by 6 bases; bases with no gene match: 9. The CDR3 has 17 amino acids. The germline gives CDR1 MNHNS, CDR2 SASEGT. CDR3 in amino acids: CASSQLGGQATNEKLFF. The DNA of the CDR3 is TGTGCCAGCAGCCAATTGGGGGGACAGGCAACTAATGAAAAACTGTTTTTT.

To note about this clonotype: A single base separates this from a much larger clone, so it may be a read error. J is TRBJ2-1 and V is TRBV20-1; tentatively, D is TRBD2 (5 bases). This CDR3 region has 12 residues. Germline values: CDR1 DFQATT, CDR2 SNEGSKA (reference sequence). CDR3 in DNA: TGCAGTACTAGAGTCAATTACAATGAGCAGTTCTTC. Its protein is CSTRVNYNEQFF.

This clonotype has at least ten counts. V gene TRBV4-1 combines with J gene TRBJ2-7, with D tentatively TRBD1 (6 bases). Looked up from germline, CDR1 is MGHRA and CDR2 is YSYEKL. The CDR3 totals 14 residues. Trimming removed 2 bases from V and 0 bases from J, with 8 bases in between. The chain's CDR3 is CASSQYRDSYEQYF. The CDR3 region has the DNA TGCGCCAGCAGCCAATACAGGGACTCCTACGAGCAGTACTTC.

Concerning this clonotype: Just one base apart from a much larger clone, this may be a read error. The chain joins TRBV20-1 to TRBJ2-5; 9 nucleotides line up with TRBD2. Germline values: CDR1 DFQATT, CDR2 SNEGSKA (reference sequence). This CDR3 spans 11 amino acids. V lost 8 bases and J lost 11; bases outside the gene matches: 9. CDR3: CSFPSGIVQYF. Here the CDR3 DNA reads TGCAGTTTTCCTAGCGGGATTGTACAGTACTTC.

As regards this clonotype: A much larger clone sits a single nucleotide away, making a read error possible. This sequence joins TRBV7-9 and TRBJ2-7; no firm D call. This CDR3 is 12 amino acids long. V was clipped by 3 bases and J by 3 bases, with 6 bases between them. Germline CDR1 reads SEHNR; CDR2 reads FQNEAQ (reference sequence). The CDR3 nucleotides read TGTGCCAGCAGCTTTCAACGCTACGAGCAGTACTTC. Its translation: CASSFQRYEQYF.

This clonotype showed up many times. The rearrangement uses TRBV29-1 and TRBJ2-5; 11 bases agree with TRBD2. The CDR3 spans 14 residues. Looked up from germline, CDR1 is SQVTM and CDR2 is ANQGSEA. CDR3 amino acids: CSSRLAGTQETQYF. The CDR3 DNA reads TGCAGTTCCCGACTAGCGGGGACCCAAGAGACCCAGTACTTC. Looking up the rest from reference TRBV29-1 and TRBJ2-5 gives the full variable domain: SAVISQKPSRDICQRGTSLTIQCQVDSQVTMMFWYRQQPGQSLTLIATANQGSEATYESGFVIDKFPISRPNLTFSTLTVSNMSPEDSSIYLCSSRLAGTQETQYFGPGTRLLVL.

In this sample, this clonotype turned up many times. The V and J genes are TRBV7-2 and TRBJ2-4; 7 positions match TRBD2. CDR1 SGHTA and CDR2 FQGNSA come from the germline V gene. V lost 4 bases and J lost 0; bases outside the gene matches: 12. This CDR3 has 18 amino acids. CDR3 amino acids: CASSSRQGGFLAKNIQYF. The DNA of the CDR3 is TGTGCCAGCAGCTCCAGGCAGGGAGGGTTCCTAGCCAAAAACATTCAGTACTTC. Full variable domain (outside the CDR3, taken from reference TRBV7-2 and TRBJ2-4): GAGVSQSPSNKVTEKGKDVELRCDPISGHTALYWYRQSLGQGLEFLIYFQGNSAPDKSGLPSDRFSAERTGGSVSTLTIQRTQQEDSAVYLCASSSRQGGFLAKNIQYFGAGTRLSVL.

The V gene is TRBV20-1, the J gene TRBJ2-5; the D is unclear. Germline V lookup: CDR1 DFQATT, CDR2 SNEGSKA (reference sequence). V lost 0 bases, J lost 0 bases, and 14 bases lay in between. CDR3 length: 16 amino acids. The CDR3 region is CSARDQESPHQETQYF. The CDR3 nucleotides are TGCAGTGCTAGAGATCAGGAATCCCCCCACCAAGAGACCCAGTACTTC.

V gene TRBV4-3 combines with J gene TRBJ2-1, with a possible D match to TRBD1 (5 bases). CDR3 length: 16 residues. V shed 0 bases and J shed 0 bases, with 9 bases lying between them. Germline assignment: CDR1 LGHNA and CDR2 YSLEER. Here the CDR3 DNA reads TGCGCCAGCAGCCAAGATTTGGACATCTCCTACAATGAGCAGTTCTTC. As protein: CASSQDLDISYNEQFF.

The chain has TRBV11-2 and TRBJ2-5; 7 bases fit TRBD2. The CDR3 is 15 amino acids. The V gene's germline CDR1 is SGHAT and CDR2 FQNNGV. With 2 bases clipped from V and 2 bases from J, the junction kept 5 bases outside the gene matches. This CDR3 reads CASSLSWGGQETQYF. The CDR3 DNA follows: TGTGCCAGCAGCTTATCCTGGGGGGGGCAAGAGACCCAGTACTTC.

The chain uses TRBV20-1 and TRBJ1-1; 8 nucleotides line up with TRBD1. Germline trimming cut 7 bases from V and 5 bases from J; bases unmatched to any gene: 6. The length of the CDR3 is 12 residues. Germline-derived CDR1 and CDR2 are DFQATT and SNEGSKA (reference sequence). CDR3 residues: CSGPGQATEAFF. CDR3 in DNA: TGCAGTGGGCCGGGACAGGCAACTGAAGCTTTCTTT.

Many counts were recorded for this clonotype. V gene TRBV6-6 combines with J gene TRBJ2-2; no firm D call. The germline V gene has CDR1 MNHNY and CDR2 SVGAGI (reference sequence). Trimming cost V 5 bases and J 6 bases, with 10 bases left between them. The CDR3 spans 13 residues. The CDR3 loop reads CASSTPFPGELFF. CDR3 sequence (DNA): TGTGCCAGCAGTACCCCCTTCCCCGGGGAGCTGTTTTTT.

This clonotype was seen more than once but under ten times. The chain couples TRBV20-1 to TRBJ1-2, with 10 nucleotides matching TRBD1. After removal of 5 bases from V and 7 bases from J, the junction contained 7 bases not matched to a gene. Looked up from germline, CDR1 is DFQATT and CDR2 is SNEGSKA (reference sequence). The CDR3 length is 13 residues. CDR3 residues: CSADPRQGAGYTF. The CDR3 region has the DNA TGCAGTGCTGACCCTCGACAGGGGGCTGGCTACACCTTC.

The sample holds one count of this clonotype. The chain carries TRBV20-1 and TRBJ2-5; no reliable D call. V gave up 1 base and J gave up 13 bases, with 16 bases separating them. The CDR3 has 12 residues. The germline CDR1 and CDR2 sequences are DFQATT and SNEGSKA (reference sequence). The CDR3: CSARVQSYERYF. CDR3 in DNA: TGCAGTGCTAGAGTGCAGTCCTACGAGCGGTACTTC.

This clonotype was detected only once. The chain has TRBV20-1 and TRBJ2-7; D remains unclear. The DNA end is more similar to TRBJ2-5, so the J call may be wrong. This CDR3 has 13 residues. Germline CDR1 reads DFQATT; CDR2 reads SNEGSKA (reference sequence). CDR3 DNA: TGCAGTGCTAGAGATAACGCTAGAGAGACCCAGTACTTC. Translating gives CSARDNARETQYF.

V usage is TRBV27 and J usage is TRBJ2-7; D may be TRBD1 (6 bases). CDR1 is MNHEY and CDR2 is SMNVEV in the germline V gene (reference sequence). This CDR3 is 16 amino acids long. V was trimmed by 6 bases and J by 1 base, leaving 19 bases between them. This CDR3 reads CASSQSPQGESYEQYF. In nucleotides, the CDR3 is TGTGCCAGCAGCCAGTCCCCACAGGGTGAGTCCTACGAGCAGTACTTC.

CDR3 bases: TGCGCCAGCAGCCCGACGGCTGGCGGGAGGATGAACACCGGGGAGCTGTTTTTT. Its translation: CASSPTAGGRMNTGELFF. The chain combines TRBV4-1 with TRBJ2-2, with 8 bases identical to TRBD2. Germline V gene sequence: CDR1 MGHRA, CDR2 YSYEKL. This CDR3 is built from 18 residues. V gave up 4 bases and J gave up 1 base; unmatched junction bases: 11.

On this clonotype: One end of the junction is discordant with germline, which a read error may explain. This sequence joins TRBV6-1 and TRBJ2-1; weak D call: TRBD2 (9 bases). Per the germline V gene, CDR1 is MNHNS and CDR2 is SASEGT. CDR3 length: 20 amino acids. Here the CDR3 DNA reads TGTGCTAGCACCACGGGTACCGCGGGGGGGTTTTCAGGGGGCTACAGTGAGCAGTTCTTC. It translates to CASTTGTAGGFSGGYSEQFF.

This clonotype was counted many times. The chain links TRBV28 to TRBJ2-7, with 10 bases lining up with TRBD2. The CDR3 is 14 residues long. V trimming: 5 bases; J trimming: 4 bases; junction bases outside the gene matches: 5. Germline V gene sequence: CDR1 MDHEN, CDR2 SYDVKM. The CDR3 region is CASSTSSGSYEQYF. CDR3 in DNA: TGTGCCAGCAGTACATCTAGCGGGAGTTACGAGCAGTACTTC.